This T cell receptor (beta chain) was profiled in a study of CD8+CD57+ T cells in acquired aplastic anemia. Study-level information: An average of 3.2 ug of DNA was obtained from sorted CD4+ and CD8+ cells. Healthy donor sequencing depth: around 9.9 million CD4+, roughly 12 million CD8+ reads.

Genomic DNA, serving as template, underwent TCR beta VDJ and CDR3 profiling. TCRdb used MiXCR to reprocess the reads, holding one entry per CDR3 protein. The sample lists about 190,000 distinct CDR3 sequences, less than 70% occurring once. J gave up 4 bases and V 3 bases, and 4 bases lay outside the gene matches. Germline loops: CDR1 DFQATT, CDR2 SNEGSKA (reference sequence). CDR3 length equals 13 residues. On this clonotype itself: Its antigen is as yet unknown.

Study observations and caveats: Roughly 28 was the count of CD8+ CDR3 sequences that patients shared with controls. Patients did not significantly differ from controls in CD8+ Simpson's diversity.

The origin of this receptor is a human donor in good health, serving as a control. Sequenced: sorted CD4+, CD8+, or CD8+CD57+ T cells (not recorded which) from PBMCs. V is TRBV20-1 and J is TRBJ1-2; TRBD1 matches 8 bases. For the CDR3, the DNA is TGCAGTGCTAGCAGACAGGGGACCTATGGCTACACCTTC. It codes for CSASRQGTYGYTF.